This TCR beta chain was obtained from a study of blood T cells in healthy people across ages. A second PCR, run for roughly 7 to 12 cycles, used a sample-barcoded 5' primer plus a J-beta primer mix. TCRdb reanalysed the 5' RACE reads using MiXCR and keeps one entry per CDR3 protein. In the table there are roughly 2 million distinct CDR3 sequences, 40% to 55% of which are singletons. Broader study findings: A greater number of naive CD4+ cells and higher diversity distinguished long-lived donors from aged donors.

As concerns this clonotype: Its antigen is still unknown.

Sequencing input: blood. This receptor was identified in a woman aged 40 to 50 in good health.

The CDR3 loop reads CASSQTEGGAQRDYGYTF. CDR3 bases: TGTGCCAGCAGCCAAACGGAGGGCGGGGCACAGAGAGACTATGGCTACACCTTC. The chain employs TRBV4-2 and TRBJ1-2; tentatively, D is TRBD1 (5 bases). The CDR3 totals 18 residues. V was cut by 2 bases and J by 3 bases, with 22 bases left in between. From germline, CDR1 is LGHNA and CDR2 YNFKEQ.